The present entry profiles one TCR beta chain with its context. This sample is drawn from a study of PD-1 blockade in classical Hodgkin lymphoma. TCRdb's table, derived via immunoSEQ multiplex PCR, lists solely in-frame clones and lacks some. The data contain some 40,000 clones, 60% to 85% of them seen just once; the ten biggest clones take up approximately 11%. The patients all showed relapse after autologous stem cell transplantation, while their brentuximab vedotin exposure varied. The CDR3 consists of 14 residues. Trimming removed 8 bases from V and 6 bases from J; junction bases left unmatched: 8. CDR1 is MDHEN and CDR2 is SYDVKM in the germline V gene.

The source was peripheral blood mononuclear cells (PBMCs), collected at baseline. This clonotype was sampled from a human donor with classical Hodgkin lymphoma. V and J are TRBV28 and TRBJ1-4; 8 bases line up with TRBD1. Here the CDR3 reads CASASRGRDEKLFF. The CDR3 nucleotides read TGTGCCAGCGCTAGCAGGGGGCGCGATGAAAAACTGTTTTTT.